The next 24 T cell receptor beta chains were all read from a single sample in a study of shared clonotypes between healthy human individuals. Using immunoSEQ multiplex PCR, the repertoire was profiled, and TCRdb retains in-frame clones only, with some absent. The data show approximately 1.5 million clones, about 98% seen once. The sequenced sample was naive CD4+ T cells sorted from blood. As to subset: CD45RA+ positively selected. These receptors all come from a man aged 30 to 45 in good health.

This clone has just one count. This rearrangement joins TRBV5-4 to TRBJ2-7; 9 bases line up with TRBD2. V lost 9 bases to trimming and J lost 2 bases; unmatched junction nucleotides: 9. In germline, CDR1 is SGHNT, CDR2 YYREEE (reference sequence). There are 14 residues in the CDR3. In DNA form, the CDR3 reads TGTGCCACCGTTAAAGCGGGAGGAACCTACGAGCAGTACTTC. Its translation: CATVKAGGTYEQYF.

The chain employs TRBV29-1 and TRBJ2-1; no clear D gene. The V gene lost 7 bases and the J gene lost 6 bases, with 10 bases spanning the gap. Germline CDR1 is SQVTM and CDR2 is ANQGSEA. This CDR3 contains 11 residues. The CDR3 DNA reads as TGCAGCGGAGTGGACCTCAATGAGCAGTTCTTC. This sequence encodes CSGVDLNEQFF.

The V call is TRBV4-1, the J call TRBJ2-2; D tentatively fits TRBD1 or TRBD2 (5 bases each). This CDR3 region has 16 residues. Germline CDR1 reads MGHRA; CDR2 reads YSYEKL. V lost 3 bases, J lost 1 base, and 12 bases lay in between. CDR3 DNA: TGCGCCAGCAGCCAGGCCGGGACGCTGAACACCGGGGAGCTGTTTTTT. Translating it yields CASSQAGTLNTGELFF.

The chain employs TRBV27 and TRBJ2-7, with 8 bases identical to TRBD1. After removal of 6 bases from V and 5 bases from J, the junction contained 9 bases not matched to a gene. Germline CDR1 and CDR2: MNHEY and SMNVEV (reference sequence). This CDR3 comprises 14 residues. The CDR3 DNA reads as TGTGCCAGCAGAGGGGACAGGTCGTTCGACGAGCAGTACTTC. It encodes CASRGDRSFDEQYF.

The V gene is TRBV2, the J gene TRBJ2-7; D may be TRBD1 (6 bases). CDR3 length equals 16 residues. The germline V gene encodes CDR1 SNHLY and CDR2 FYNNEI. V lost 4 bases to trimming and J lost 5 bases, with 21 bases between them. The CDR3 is CASSVGTGTNFHEQYF. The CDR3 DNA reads TGTGCCAGCAGTGTGGGCACCGGGACAAACTTCCACGAGCAGTACTTC.

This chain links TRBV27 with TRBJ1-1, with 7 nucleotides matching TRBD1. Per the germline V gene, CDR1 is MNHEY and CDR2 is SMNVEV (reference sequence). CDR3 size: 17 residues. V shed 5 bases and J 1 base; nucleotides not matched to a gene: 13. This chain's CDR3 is CASSKDRVPVQNTEAFF. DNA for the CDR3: TGTGCCAGCAGTAAAGACAGGGTCCCAGTCCAGAACACTGAAGCTTTCTTT.

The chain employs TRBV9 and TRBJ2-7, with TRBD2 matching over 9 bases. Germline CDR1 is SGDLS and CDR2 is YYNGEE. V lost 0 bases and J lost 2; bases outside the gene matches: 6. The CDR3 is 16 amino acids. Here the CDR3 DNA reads TGTGCCAGCAGCGTAGCCCCGACTAGCGGAACCTACGAGCAGTACTTC. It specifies CASSVAPTSGTYEQYF.

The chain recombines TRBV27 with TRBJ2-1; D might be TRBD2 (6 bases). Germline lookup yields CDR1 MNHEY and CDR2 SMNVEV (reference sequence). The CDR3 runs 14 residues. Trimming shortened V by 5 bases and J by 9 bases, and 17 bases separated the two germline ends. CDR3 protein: CASSPWEVRGEQFF. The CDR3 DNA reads TGTGCCAGCAGTCCCTGGGAGGTAAGGGGTGAGCAGTTCTTC.

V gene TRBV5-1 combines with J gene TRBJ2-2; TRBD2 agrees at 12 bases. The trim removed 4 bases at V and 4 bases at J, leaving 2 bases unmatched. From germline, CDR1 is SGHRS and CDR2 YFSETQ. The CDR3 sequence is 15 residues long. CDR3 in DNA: TGCGCCAGCAGCCAACTAGCGGGAGGCACCGGGGAGCTGTTTTTT. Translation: CASSQLAGGTGELFF.

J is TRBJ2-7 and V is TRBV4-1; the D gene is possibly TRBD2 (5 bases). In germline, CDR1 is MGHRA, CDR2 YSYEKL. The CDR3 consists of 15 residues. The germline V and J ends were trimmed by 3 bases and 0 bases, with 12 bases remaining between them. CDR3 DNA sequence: TGCGCCAGCAGCCACCTTAGCGTTAGCTCCTACGAGCAGTACTTC. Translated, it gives CASSHLSVSSYEQYF.

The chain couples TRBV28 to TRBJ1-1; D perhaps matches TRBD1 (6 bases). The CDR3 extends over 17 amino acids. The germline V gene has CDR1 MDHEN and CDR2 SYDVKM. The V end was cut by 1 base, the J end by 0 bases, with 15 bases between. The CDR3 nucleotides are TGTGCCAGCAGTTTATTGGCTGGGGGCAGATTGAACACTGAAGCTTTCTTT. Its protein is CASSLLAGGRLNTEAFF.

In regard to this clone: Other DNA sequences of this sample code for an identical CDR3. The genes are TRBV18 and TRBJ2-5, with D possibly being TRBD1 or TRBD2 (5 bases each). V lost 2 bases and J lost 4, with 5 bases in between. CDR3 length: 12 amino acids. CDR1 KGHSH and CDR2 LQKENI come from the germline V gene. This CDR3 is CASSPGTETQYF. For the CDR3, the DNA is TGTGCCAGCTCACCAGGGACAGAGACCCAGTACTTC.

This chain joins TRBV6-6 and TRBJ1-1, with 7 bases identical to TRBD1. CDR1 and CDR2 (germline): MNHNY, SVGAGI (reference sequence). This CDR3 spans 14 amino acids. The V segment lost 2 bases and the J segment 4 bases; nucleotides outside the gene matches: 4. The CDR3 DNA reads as TGTGCCAGCAGTTACCAGGGGGGCAGCACTGAAGCTTTCTTT. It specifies CASSYQGGSTEAFF.

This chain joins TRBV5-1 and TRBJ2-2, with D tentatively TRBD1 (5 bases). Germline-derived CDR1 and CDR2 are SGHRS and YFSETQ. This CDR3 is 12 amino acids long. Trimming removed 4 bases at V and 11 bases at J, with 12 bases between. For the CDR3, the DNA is TGCGCCAGCAGCCTAGGACACGTCGAGCTGTTTTTT. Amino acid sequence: CASSLGHVELFF.

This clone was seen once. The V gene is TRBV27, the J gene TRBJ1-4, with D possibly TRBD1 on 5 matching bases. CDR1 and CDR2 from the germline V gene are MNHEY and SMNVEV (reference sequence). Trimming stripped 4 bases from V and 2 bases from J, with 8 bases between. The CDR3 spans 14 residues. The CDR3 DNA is TGTGCCAGCAGTTGGGGCCCGACTAATGAAAAACTGTTTTTT. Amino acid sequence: CASSWGPTNEKLFF.

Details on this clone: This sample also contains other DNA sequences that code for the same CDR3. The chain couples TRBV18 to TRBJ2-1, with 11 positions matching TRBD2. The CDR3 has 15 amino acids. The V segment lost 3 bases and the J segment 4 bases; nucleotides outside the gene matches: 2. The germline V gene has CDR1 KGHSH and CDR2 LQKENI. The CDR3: CASSPGLAEYNEQFF. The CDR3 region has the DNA TGTGCCAGCTCACCGGGACTAGCGGAGTACAATGAGCAGTTCTTC. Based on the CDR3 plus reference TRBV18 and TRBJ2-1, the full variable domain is NAGVMQNPRHLVRRRGQEARLRCSPMKGHSHVYWYRQLPEEGLKFMVYLQKENIIDESGMPKERFSAEFPKEGPSILRIQQVVRGDSAAYFCASSPGLAEYNEQFFGPGTRLTVL.

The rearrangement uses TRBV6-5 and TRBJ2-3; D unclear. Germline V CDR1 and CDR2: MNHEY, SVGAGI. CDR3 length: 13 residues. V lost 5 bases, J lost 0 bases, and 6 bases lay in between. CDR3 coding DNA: TGTGCCAGCAGTCTTAGTAGCACAGATACGCAGTATTTT. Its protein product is CASSLSSTDTQYF.

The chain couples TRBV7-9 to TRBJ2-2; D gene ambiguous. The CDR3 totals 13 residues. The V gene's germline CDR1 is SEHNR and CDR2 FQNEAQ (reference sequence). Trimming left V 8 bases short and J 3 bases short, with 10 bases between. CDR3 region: CASPTTYTGELFF. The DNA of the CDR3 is TGTGCCAGCCCCACTACTTACACCGGGGAGCTGTTTTTT.

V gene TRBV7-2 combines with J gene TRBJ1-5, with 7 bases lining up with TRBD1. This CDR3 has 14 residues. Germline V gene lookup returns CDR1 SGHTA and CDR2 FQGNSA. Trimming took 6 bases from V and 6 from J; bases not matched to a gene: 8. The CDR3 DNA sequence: TGTGCCAGCAGTCCAGGGGGACGCAGTCAGCCCCAGCATTTT. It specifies CASSPGGRSQPQHF.

For the CDR3, the DNA is TGTGCCAGCAGCTCCCAGGGGTCCCAAGAGACCCAGTACTTC. Amino acids: CASSSQGSQETQYF. The genes are TRBV5-8 and TRBJ2-5; the D gene is possibly TRBD1 (6 bases). There are 14 residues in the CDR3. V lost 3 bases and J lost 1, with 10 bases in between. Germline values: CDR1 SGHTS, CDR2 YDEGEE.

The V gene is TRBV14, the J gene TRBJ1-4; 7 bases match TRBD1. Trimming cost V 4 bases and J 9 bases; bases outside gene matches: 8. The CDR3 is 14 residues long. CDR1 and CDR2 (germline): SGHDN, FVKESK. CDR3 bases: TGTGCCAGCAGCCCAGGGGGAGTAACGCAAAAACTGTTTTTT. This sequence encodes CASSPGGVTQKLFF.

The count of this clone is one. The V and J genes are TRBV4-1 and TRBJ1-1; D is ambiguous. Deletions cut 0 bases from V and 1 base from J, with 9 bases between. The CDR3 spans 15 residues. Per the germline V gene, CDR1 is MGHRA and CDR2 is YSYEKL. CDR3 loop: CASSQEERRNTEAFF. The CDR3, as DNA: TGCGCCAGCAGCCAAGAAGAGCGGAGGAACACTGAAGCTTTCTTT.

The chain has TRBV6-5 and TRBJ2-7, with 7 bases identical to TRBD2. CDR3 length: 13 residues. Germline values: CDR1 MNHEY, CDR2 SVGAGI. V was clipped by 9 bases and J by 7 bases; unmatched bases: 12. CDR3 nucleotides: TGTGCCAGTAGGTGGCGGGAGCGGGGTGAGCAGTACTTC. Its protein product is CASRWRERGEQYF.

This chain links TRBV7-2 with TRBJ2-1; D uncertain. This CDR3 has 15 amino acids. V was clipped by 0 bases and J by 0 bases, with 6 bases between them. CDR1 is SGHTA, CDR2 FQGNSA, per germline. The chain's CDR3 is CASSLAFSSYNEQFF. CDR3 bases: TGTGCCAGCAGCTTAGCCTTCAGCTCCTACAATGAGCAGTTCTTC.